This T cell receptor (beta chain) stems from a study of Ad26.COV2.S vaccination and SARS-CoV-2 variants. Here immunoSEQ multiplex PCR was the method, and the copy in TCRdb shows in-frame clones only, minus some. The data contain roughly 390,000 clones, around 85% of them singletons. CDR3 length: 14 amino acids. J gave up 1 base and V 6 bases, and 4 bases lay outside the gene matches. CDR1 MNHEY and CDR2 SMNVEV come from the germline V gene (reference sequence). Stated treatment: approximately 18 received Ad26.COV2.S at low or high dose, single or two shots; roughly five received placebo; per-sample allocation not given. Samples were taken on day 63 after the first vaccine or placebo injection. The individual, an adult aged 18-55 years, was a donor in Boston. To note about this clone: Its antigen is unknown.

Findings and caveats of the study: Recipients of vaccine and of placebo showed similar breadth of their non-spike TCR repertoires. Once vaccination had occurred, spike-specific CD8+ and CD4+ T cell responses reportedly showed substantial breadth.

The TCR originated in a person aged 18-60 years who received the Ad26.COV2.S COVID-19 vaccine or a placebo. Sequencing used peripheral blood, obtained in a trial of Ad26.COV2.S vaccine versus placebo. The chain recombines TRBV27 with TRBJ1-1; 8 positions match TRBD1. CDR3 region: CASRQTGGNTEAFF. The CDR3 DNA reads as TGTGCCAGCAGACAAACAGGGGGGAACACTGAAGCTTTCTTT.